The 26 T cell receptor beta chains in this list originate from one sample, sequenced in a study of T cell responses to AZD1222 COVID-19 vaccine. TCRdb's copy holds only in-frame clones and misses some; the assay was immunoSEQ multiplex PCR. The data contain approximately 100,000 clones, around 90% of them singletons. This specimen was peripheral blood, taken on day 0 of AZD1222 vaccination. The receptors stem from an adult in good health.

CDR3 loop: CASSYHELETQYF. CDR3 DNA sequence: TGTGCCAGCAGTTATCACGAGCTGGAGACCCAGTACTTC. The chain is built from TRBV6-2 or TRBV6-3 and TRBJ2-5; D is unresolved. CDR3 length: 13 residues. CDR1 and CDR2 (germline): MNHEY, SVGEGT. V was shortened by 3 bases and J by 5 bases, with 10 bases between the two germline ends.

The gene calls are TRBV11-1 and TRBJ2-3, with D possibly being TRBD1 or TRBD2 (5 bases each). The CDR3 consists of 15 residues. Germline lookup yields CDR1 SGHAT and CDR2 FQDESV (reference sequence). V lost 3 bases to trimming and J lost 2 bases, with 12 bases between them. The CDR3 loop reads CASSLTEGHTDTQYF. In DNA, the CDR3 is TGTGCCAGCAGCTTGACAGAGGGTCACACAGATACGCAGTATTTT. The whole variable domain, filled in from reference TRBV11-1 and TRBJ2-3, reads EAEVAQSPRYKITEKSQAVAFWCDPISGHATLYWYRQILGQGPELLVQFQDESVVDDSQLPKDRFSAERLKGVDSTLKIQPAELGDSAMYLCASSLTEGHTDTQYFGPGTRLTVL.

The CDR3 is CASSRSGNEKLFF. CDR3 sequence (DNA): TGTGCCAGCAGCCGTTCAGGGAATGAAAAACTGTTTTTT. The chain has TRBV14 and TRBJ1-4; tentatively, D is TRBD1 (5 bases). Trimming shortened V by 4 bases and J by 5 bases, and 8 bases separated the two germline ends. The germline V gene has CDR1 SGHDN and CDR2 FVKESK. The CDR3 loop spans 13 amino acids.

This chain joins TRBV7-2 and TRBJ1-2; 8 bases are a match to TRBD1. J gave up 8 bases and V 5 bases, and 10 bases lay outside the gene matches. This CDR3 region has 14 residues. Germline CDR1 is SGHTA and CDR2 is FQGNSA. The CDR3 reads CASSPGQGVYGYTF. CDR3 nucleotide sequence: TGTGCCAGCAGCCCCGGACAGGGCGTGTACGGCTACACCTTC.

V usage is TRBV11-2 and J usage is TRBJ2-5; D is ambiguous. CDR3 length: 14 residues. Germline CDR1 reads SGHAT; CDR2 reads FQNNGV. V was cut by 1 base and J by 1 base, with 7 bases left in between. CDR3 residues: CASSLGPSQETQYF. In DNA, the CDR3 is TGTGCCAGCAGCTTAGGGCCATCCCAAGAGACCCAGTACTTC.

V usage is TRBV7-2 and J usage is TRBJ1-2; tentatively, D is TRBD1 (6 bases). Germline CDR1 reads SGHTA; CDR2 reads FQGNSA. This CDR3 contains 14 residues. Trimming cost V 8 bases and J 4 bases, with 17 bases left between them. CDR3 coding DNA: TGTGCCAGCTCTCATAGGGGGGCTGGCTATGGCTACACCTTC. Its translation: CASSHRGAGYGYTF.

V usage is TRBV7-2 and J usage is TRBJ2-7; TRBD1 matches at 7 bases. The CDR3 has 13 amino acids. The germline V gene encodes CDR1 SGHTA and CDR2 FQGNSA. The V gene end was trimmed by 4 bases and the J gene end by 6 bases; junction bases not matched to a gene: 6. The chain's CDR3 is CASSSRQGGEQYF. The CDR3 bases are TGTGCCAGCAGCTCTCGACAGGGCGGCGAGCAGTACTTC.

The chain uses TRBV5-8 and TRBJ1-3, with 7 bases aligning to TRBD1. Looked up from germline, CDR1 is SGHTS and CDR2 is YDEGEE. Unmatched junction bases numbered 6, after V lost 3 bases and J lost 0 bases. The CDR3 extends over 16 amino acids. CDR3 sequence (DNA): TGTGCCAGCAGCTCGGGGGACAGATCCTCTGGAAACACCATATATTTT. It translates to CASSSGDRSSGNTIYF.

This clone has a single count. The chain uses TRBV24-1 and TRBJ1-1; perhaps TRBD1 as D (5 bases). The CDR3 has 13 amino acids. V shed 3 bases and J shed 9 bases, with 13 bases lying between them. Germline V CDR1 and CDR2: KGHDR, SFDVKD. CDR3 region: CATSDPKTEKAFF. The DNA for the CDR3 is TGTGCCACCAGTGATCCCAAGACAGAAAAAGCTTTCTTT.

This clone occurred once. Distinct nucleotide sequences in the sample also encode this CDR3. The chain joins TRBV5-1 to TRBJ1-3; D gene ambiguous. The V end was cut by 4 bases, the J end by 0 bases, with 11 bases between. Germline CDR1 reads SGHRS; CDR2 reads YFSETQ. CDR3 length equals 15 residues. Here the CDR3 reads CASSPDSSSGNTIYF. CDR3 in DNA: TGCGCCAGCAGCCCGGACTCCAGCTCTGGAAACACCATATATTTT.

The CDR3: CASSLWGEQFF. CDR3 sequence (DNA): TGTGCCAGCAGCCTTTGGGGGGAGCAGTTCTTC. The rearrangement joins TRBV14 to TRBJ2-1; D may be TRBD1 or TRBD2 (5 bases each). CDR1 is SGHDN and CDR2 is FVKESK in the germline V gene. Deletions cut 4 bases from V and 10 bases from J, with 8 bases between. The CDR3 runs to 11 residues.

This clone came up a few times. This chain uses TRBV24-1 with TRBJ1-2; 8 positions match TRBD1. CDR1 KGHDR and CDR2 SFDVKD come from the germline V gene. The CDR3 loop spans 16 amino acids. V lost 4 bases and J lost 2; bases outside the gene matches: 8. CDR3 in amino acids: CATSDPNRTGNYGYTF. The DNA of the CDR3 is TGTGCCACCAGTGACCCCAACCGGACAGGGAACTATGGCTACACCTTC.

This chain connects TRBV6-1 to TRBJ1-2, with TRBD1 matching 8 bases. The CDR3 runs 13 residues. Germline V gene data show CDR1 as MNHNS and CDR2 as SASEGT. With 3 bases clipped from V and 7 bases from J, the junction kept 4 bases outside the gene matches. DNA for the CDR3: TGTGCCAGCAGTGATCAGGGGGCGGGTGGCTACACCTTC. Translated, it gives CASSDQGAGGYTF.

V is TRBV4-2 and J is TRBJ2-7, with 9 bases lining up with TRBD1. This CDR3 spans 15 amino acids. V dropped 4 bases and J dropped 5; count of bases not matched to a gene: 9. Germline loops: CDR1 LGHNA, CDR2 YNFKEQ. CDR3 region: CASSRAGQGFDEQYF. CDR3 coding DNA: TGTGCCAGCAGCCGAGCGGGACAGGGTTTTGACGAGCAGTACTTC.

The V and J genes are TRBV19 and TRBJ2-3; D perhaps matches TRBD1 (6 bases). The ends were cut back, 4 bases at V and 4 bases at J, with 18 bases in the middle. Germline V gene data show CDR1 as LNHDA and CDR2 as SQIVND (reference sequence). The CDR3 has 16 amino acids. The CDR3 nucleotides are TGTGCCAGTAGTAGGACCACCGTACAGGGACCAGATACGCAGTATTTT. Translation: CASSRTTVQGPDTQYF.

V and J are TRBV19 and TRBJ2-1; tentative D call: TRBD2 (5 bases). This CDR3 comprises 13 residues. V lost 4 bases and J 9 bases, leaving 13 bases between the germline ends. Germline CDR1 and CDR2: LNHDA and SQIVND (reference sequence). CDR3 nucleotides: TGTGCCAGTAGTACCCGTGGGAGCCTTGAGCAGTTCTTC. Residues: CASSTRGSLEQFF.

The chain carries TRBV7-2 and TRBJ1-1; 7 bases map to TRBD1. The ends lost 5 bases at V and 6 bases at J; junction bases unmatched: 6. The CDR3 contains 13 residues. CDR1 is SGHTA, CDR2 FQGNSA, per germline. CDR3 residues: CASSPGTVSEAFF. The CDR3 DNA is TGTGCCAGCAGCCCGGGGACAGTATCTGAAGCTTTCTTT.

The rearrangement uses TRBV9 and TRBJ2-3; D assignment may be TRBD1 or TRBD2 (5 bases each). The CDR3 contains 17 residues. The germline gives CDR1 SGDLS, CDR2 YYNGEE. V was trimmed by 0 bases and J by 0 bases, leaving 14 bases between them. CDR3 sequence reads: CASSVGDSWESTDTQYF. Written as DNA, the CDR3 is TGTGCCAGCAGCGTAGGAGACAGTTGGGAGAGCACAGATACGCAGTATTTT.

V is TRBV5-1 and J is TRBJ1-1, with D maybe TRBD1 (5 bases). CDR1 and CDR2 from the germline V gene are SGHRS and YFSETQ. The CDR3 is 14 amino acids. Deletions cut 4 bases from V and 1 base from J, with 11 bases between. The CDR3 loop reads CASSAQGGNTEAFF. CDR3 sequence (DNA): TGCGCCAGCAGCGCTCAGGGCGGGAACACTGAAGCTTTCTTT.

The genes are TRBV10-3 and TRBJ1-1; 10 bases are shared with TRBD1. There are 13 residues in the CDR3. From germline, CDR1 is ENHRY and CDR2 SYGVKD. V shed 5 bases and J 6 bases; nucleotides not matched to a gene: 3. Here the CDR3 DNA reads TGTGCCATCAGTACCGGGACAGGGGCTGAAGCTTTCTTT. This encodes CAISTGTGAEAFF.

This chain links TRBV24-1 with TRBJ1-5; D gene uncertain. The germline gives CDR1 KGHDR, CDR2 SFDVKD. This CDR3 is 12 amino acids long. V gave up 3 bases and J gave up 11 bases, with 10 bases separating them. CDR3 amino acids: CATSDELGSQHF. The CDR3 nucleotides are TGTGCCACCAGTGATGAGTTGGGGTCCCAGCATTTT.

V usage is TRBV6-5 and J usage is TRBJ1-2; weak D call: TRBD1 (6 bases). The CDR3 covers 15 residues. The germline V gene encodes CDR1 MNHEY and CDR2 SVGAGI. V was cut by 10 bases and J by 1 base, with 19 bases left in between. The CDR3, as DNA: TGTGCCACCACATCCTTGGACAGCCTTAACTATGGCTACACCTTC. Translating it yields CATTSLDSLNYGYTF.

The rearrangement joins TRBV29-1 to TRBJ1-4; TRBD1 is a possible D gene (5 bases). This CDR3 spans 13 amino acids. The ends were cut back, 5 bases at V and 8 bases at J, with 15 bases in the middle. Germline CDR1 reads SQVTM; CDR2 reads ANQGSEA. CDR3 residues: CSVRVGTGEKLFF. The CDR3 nucleotides are TGCAGCGTTCGGGTGGGGACGGGGGAAAAACTGTTTTTT.

The chain employs TRBV30 and TRBJ2-7, with D perhaps matching TRBD1 (5 bases). CDR3 length equals 13 residues. Trimming took off 0 bases at V and 4 bases at J, with 10 bases between the two ends. Germline-derived CDR1 and CDR2 are GTSNPN and SVGIG (reference sequence). Written as DNA, the CDR3 is TGTGCCTGGAGTGTAGGGGCCCCTTACGAGCAGTACTTC. Translating gives CAWSVGAPYEQYF.

The rearrangement joins TRBV6-5 to TRBJ2-7; 8 bases align to TRBD1. CDR1 is MNHEY and CDR2 is SVGAGI in the germline V gene. The CDR3 length is 15 residues. Trimming removed 8 bases from V and 3 bases from J; junction bases left unmatched: 12. The CDR3 region has the DNA TGTGCCAGCGGCGAACCCCAGGGGGCCCGCTACGAGCAGTACTTC. Translation: CASGEPQGARYEQYF.

The chain recombines TRBV19 with TRBJ1-4; possible D gene TRBD1, 5 bases. CDR1 and CDR2 (germline): LNHDA, SQIVND (reference sequence). The V gene lost 6 bases and the J gene lost 7 bases, with 15 bases spanning the gap. This CDR3 region has 14 residues. The CDR3 region is CASSLRVLSEKLFF. For the CDR3, the DNA is TGTGCCAGTAGCCTCAGGGTGTTAAGTGAAAAACTGTTTTTT.